This TCR beta chain was sequenced in a study of T cell changes during pregnancy in multiple sclerosis. Assay: immunoSEQ multiplex PCR; the TCRdb copy retains only in-frame clones and omits some. Of fewer than 65,000 clones listed, 93% are singletons. The CDR3 has 14 residues. From germline, CDR1 is SNHLY and CDR2 FYNNEI. Trimming pared 2 bases from V and 5 bases from J, leaving 12 bases between. The J gene is TRBJ1-2, the V gene TRBV2; a weak D match, TRBD1 (5 bases). This TCR was sampled from a female donor with multiple sclerosis, enrolled in a pregnancy study. Sequencing was performed on peripheral blood, taken in the second trimester of pregnancy. The CDR3 sequence is CASSERGLTYGYTF. DNA for the CDR3: TGTGCCAGCAGTGAAAGGGGATTGACTTATGGCTACACCTTC.